The entry below describes one T cell receptor beta chain. CD45RO negativity and positive selection for CCR7 defined naive CD8 cells, a population that excluded terminally differentiated effector memory CD45RA+ cells. Adult donors, all healthy and HIV-negative, had no recent acute infections or vaccinations. Evenly divided among several immunoSEQ plates was the genomic DNA of each subset. A roughly 220 ng quantity of DNA, roughly 30,000 T cell genomes, went into the sorted-subset replicate PCRs. Some clones are missing from TCRdb's copy, which holds only in-frame ones; the method was immunoSEQ multiplex PCR. The sample yields about 820,000 clones, almost 95% seen once. The data belong to a study of shared clonotypes between healthy human individuals. Looked up from germline, CDR1 is SGDLS and CDR2 is YYNGEE. There are 14 residues in the CDR3. Trimming cost V 5 bases and J 3 bases, with 15 bases left between them.

This clonotype was obtained from a man between 25 and 39 years old in good health. The genes are TRBV9 and TRBJ2-7, with D possibly matching TRBD1 (6 bases). Sequencing input: naive CD8+ T cells sorted from blood. CDR3 region: CASSAQGGDYEQYF. The DNA for the CDR3 is TGTGCCAGCAGTGCACAGGGTGGGGACTACGAGCAGTACTTC.